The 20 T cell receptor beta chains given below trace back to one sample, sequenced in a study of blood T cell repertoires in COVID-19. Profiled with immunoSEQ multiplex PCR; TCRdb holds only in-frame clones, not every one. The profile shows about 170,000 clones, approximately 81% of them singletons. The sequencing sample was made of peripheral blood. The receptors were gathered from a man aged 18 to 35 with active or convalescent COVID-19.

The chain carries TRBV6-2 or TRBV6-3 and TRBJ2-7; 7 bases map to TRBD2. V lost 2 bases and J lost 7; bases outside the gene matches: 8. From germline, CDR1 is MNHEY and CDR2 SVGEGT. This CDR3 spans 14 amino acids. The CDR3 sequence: CASSYATSAGEQYF. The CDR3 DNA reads TGTGCCAGCAGTTACGCAACTAGCGCCGGGGAGCAGTACTTC.

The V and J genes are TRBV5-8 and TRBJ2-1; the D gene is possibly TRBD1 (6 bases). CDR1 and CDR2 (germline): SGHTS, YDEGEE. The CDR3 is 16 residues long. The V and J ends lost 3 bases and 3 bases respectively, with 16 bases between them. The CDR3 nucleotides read TGTGCCAGCAGCTCCACAGGGAAATGGTACTACAATGAGCAGTTCTTC. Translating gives CASSSTGKWYYNEQFF.

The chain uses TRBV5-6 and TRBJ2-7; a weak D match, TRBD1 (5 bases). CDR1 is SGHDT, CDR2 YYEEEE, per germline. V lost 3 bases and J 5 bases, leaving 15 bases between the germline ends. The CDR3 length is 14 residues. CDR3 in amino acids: CASSYQGMSDEQYF. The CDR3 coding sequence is TGTGCCAGCAGCTACCAGGGAATGTCCGACGAGCAGTACTTC. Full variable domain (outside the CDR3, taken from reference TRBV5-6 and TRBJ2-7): DAGVTQSPTHLIKTRGQQVTLRCSPKSGHDTVSWYQQALGQGPQFIFQYYEEEERQRGNFPDRFSGHQFPNYSSELNVNALLLGDSALYLCASSYQGMSDEQYFGPGTRLTVT.

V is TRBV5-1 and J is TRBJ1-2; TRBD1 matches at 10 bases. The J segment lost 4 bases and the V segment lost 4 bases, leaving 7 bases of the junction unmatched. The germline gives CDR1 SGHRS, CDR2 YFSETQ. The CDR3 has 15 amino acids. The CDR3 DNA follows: TGCGCCAGCAGCCCCCGACAGGGGGCGGGCTATGGCTACACCTTC. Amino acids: CASSPRQGAGYGYTF.

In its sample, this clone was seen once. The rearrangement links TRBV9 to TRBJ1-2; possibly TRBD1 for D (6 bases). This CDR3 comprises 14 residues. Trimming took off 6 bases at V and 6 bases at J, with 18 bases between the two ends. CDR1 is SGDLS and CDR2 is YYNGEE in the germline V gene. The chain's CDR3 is CASTSGGRADGYTF. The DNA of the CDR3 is TGTGCCAGCACCTCTGGGGGCAGGGCAGATGGCTACACCTTC.

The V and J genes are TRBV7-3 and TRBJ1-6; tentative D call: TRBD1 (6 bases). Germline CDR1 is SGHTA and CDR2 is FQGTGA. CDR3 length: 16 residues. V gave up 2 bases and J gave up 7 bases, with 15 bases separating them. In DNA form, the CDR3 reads TGTGCCAGCAGCTTAGTTCGAGCAGGGGTAAATTCACCCCTCCACTTT. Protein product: CASSLVRAGVNSPLHF.

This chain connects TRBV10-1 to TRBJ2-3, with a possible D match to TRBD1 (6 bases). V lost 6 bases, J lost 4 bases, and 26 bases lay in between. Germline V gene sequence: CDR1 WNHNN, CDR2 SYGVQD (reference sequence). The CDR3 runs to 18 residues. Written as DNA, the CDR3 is TGCGCCAGCAGCAGAAAGGAAAATCAGGGGTTAATGCCAGATACGCAGTATTTT. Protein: CASSRKENQGLMPDTQYF.

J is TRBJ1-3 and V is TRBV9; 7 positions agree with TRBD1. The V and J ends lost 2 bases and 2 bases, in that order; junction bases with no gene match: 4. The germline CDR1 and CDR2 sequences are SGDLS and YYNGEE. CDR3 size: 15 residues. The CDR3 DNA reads TGTGCCAGCAGCGTTACAGGGGCCGCTGGAAACACCATATATTTT. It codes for CASSVTGAAGNTIYF.

DNA for the CDR3: TGTGCCAGTAGGCTATCTAGCGTTTCCTACAATGAGCAGTTCTTC. As protein: CASRLSSVSYNEQFF. The chain combines TRBV19 with TRBJ2-1; D possibly corresponds to TRBD2 (6 bases). V was cut by 6 bases and J by 1 base, with 13 bases left in between. Germline assignment: CDR1 LNHDA and CDR2 SQIVND (reference sequence). There are 15 residues in the CDR3.

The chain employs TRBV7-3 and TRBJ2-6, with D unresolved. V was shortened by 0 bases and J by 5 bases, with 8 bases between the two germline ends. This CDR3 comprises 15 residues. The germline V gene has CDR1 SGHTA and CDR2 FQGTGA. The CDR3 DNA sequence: TGTGCCAGCAGCTTAACTACAGCCCGGGCCAACGTCCTGACTTTC. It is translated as CASSLTTARANVLTF.

The CDR3 sequence is CASSTPQGSDEQFF. Here the CDR3 DNA reads TGTGCCAGCAGCACCCCACAGGGTTCCGATGAGCAGTTCTTC. This sequence joins TRBV7-6 and TRBJ2-1, with D perhaps TRBD1 (6 bases). CDR1 and CDR2 from the germline V gene are SGHVS and FNYEAQ. The CDR3 covers 14 residues. V dropped 5 bases and J dropped 8 bases, with 16 bases sitting between them. Drawing the rest from reference TRBV7-6 and TRBJ2-1, the complete variable domain is GAGVSQSPRYKVTKRGQDVALRCDPISGHVSLYWYRQALGQGPEFLTYFNYEAQQDKSGLPNDRFSAERPEGSISTLTIQRTEQRDSAMYRCASSTPQGSDEQFFGPGTRLTVL.

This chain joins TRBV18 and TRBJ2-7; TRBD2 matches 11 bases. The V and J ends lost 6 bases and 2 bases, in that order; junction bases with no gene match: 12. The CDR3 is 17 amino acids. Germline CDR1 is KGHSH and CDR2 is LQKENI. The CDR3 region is CASSYKLTSGATYEQYF. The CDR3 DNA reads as TGTGCCAGCTCGTACAAACTGACTAGCGGGGCGACCTACGAGCAGTACTTC.

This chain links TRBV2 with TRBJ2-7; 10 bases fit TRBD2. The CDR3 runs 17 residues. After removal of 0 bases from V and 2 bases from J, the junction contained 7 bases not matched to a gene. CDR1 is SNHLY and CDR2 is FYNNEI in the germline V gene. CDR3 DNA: TGTGCCAGCAGTGAAGCCTTGGGACTAGCGAGGACCTACGAGCAGTACTTC. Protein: CASSEALGLARTYEQYF.

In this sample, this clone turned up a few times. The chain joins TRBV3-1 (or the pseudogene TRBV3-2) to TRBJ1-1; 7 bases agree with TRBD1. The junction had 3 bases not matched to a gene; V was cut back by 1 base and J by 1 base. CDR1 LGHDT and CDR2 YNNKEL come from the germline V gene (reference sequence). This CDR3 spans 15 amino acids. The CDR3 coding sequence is TGTGCCAGCAGCCAAGGGGACAGTCAGAACACTGAAGCTTTCTTT. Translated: CASSQGDSQNTEAFF.

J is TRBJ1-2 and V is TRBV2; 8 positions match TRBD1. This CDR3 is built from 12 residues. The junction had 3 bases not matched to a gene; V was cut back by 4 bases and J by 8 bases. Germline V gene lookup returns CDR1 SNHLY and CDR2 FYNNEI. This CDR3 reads CASSGTGRGYTF. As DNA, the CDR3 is TGTGCCAGCAGTGGGACAGGGAGGGGCTACACCTTC.

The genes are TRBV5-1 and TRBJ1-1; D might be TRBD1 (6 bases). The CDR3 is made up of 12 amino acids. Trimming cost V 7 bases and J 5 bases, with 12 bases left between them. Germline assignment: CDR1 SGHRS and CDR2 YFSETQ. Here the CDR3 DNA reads TGCGCCAGCGGCCACAGGGTTACTGAAGCTTTCTTT. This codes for CASGHRVTEAFF. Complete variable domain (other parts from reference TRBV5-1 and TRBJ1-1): KAGVTQTPRYLIKTRGQQVTLSCSPISGHRSVSWYQQTPGQGLQFLFEYFSETQRNKGNFPGRFSGRQFSNSRSEMNVSTLELGDSALYLCASGHRVTEAFFGQGTRLTVV.

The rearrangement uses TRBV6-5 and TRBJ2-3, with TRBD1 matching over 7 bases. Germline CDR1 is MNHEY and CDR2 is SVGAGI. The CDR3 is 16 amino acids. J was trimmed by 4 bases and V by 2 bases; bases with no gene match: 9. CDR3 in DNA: TGTGCCAGCAGTTACGCAAGACAGGGTGGGGCAGATACGCAGTATTTT. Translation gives CASSYARQGGADTQYF.

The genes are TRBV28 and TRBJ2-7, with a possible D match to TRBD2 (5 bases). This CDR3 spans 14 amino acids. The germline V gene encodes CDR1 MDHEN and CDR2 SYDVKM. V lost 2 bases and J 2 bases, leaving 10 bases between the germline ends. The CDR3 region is CASSLVTGTYEQYF. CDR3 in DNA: TGTGCCAGCAGTTTAGTTACGGGGACCTACGAGCAGTACTTC.

The CDR3 is CASSTQGIGTDTQYF. The DNA for the CDR3 is TGTGCCAGTAGTACACAGGGGATCGGCACAGATACGCAGTATTTT. V gene TRBV19 combines with J gene TRBJ2-3; TRBD1 aligns across 7 bases. This CDR3 is built from 15 residues. Germline V gene data show CDR1 as LNHDA and CDR2 as SQIVND (reference sequence). Trimming cost V 4 bases and J 1 base; bases outside gene matches: 5.

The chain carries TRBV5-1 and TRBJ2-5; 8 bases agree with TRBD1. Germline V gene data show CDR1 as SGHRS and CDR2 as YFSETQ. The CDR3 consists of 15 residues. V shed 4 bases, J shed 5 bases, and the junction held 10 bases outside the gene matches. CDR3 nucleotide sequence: TGCGCCAGCAGCGACAAGACAGGGGTAGTTGAGACCCAGTACTTC. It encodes CASSDKTGVVETQYF.